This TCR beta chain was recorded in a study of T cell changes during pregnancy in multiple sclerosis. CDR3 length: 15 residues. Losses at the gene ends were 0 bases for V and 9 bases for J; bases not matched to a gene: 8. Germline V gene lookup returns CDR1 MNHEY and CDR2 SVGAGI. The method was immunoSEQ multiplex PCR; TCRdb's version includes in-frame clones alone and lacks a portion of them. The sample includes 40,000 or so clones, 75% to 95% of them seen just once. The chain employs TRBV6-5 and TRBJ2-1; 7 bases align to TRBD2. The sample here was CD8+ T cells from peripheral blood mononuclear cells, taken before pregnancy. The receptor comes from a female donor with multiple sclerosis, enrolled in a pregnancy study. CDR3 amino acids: CASSYSSGGRSEQFF. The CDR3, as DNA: TGTGCCAGCAGTTACTCGAGTGGCGGGAGAAGTGAGCAGTTCTTC.